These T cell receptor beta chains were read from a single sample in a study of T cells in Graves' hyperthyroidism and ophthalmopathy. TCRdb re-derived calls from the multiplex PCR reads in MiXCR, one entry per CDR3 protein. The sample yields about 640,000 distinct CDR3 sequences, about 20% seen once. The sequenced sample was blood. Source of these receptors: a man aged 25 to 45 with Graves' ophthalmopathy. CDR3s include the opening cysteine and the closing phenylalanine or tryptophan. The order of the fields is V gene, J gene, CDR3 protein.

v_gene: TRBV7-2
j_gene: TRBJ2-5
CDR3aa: CASIKSLQETQYF

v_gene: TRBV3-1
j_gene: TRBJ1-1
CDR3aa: CASSHSGQANTEAFF

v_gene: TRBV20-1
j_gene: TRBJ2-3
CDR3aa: CSARDGSGTDTQYF

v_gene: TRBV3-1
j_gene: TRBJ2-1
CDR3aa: CASSQASGSRNEQFF

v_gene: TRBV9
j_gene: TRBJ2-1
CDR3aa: CASSVGVGGHNEQFF

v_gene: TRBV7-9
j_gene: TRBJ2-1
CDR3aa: CASSLDGFSYNEQFF

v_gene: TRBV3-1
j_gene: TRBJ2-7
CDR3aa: CASSQQKGPRDRRTYEQYF

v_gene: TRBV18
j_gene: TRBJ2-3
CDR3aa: CASSPISGNTDTQYF

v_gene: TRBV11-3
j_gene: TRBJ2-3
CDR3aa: CASSLTATMDTQYF

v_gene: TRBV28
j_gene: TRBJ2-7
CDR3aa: CASTTGNKQYF

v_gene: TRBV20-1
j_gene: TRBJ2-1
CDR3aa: CSARDFGTPWWQFF

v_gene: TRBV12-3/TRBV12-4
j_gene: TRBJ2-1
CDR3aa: CASSFRRTSGSSYNEQFF

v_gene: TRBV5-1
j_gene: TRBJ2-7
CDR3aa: CASSLGTGTAPYEQYF

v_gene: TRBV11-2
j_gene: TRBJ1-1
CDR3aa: CASSSVGTANTEAFF

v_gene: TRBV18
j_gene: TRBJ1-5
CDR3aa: CASSPRQGSQPQHF

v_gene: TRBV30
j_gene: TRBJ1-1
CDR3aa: CAWNRQGSTEAFF

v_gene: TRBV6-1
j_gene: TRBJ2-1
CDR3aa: CASSYTEKNEQFF

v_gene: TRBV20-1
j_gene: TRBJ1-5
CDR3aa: CSARVGAANQPQHF

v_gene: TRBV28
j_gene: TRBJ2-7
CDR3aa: CASSSGLAGRELAYEQYF

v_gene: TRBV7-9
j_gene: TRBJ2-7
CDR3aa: CASRPRTSGNYEQYF

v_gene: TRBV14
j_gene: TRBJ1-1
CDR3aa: CASSPGTGAEAFF

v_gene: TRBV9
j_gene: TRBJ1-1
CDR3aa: CASSVEGGLNTEAFF

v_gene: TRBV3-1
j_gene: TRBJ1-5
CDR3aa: CASSQRGAVGQPQHF

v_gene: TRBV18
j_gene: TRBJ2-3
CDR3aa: CASSPPLIGISSTDTQYF

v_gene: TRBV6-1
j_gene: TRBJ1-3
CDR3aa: CASSDPGSGNTIYF

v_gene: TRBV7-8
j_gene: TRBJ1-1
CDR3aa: CASSLASGAIMNTEAFF

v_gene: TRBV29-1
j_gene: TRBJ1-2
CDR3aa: CSVEIREGYTF

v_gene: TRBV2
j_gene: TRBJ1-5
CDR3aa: CASRIGTGGVKPQHF

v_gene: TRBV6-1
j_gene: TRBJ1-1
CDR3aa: CASSGGINTEAFF

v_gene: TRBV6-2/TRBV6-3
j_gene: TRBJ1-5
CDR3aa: CASSYSPSGALGEPQHF

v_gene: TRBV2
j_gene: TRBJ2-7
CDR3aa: CASKSDMPYEQYF

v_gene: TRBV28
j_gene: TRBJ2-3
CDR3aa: CASSPTSGRFTDTQYF

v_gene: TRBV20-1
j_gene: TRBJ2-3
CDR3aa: CSARESGRTDTQYF

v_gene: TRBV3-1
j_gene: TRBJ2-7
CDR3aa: CASSQDGSSGHILRLYEQYF

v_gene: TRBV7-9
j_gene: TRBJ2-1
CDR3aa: CASSSNRGPDEQFF

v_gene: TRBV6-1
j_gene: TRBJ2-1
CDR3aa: CASSHGGDEQFF

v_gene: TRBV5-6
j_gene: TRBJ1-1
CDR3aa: CASSFRQINTEAFF

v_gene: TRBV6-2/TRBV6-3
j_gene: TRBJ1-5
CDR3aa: CASSQAGHRGRVGNQPQHF

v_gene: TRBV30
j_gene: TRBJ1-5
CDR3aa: CAWTGQGSQPQHF

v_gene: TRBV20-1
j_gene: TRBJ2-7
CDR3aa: CSARATSGIVEQYF

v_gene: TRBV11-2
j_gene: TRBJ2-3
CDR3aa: CASSLGDRFPSTDTQYF

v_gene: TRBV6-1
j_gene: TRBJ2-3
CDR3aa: CASSFSEADTQYF

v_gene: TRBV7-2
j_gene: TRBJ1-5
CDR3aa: CASSFTSGRNQPQHF

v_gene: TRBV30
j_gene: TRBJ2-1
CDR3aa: CAWGDFASGDEQFF

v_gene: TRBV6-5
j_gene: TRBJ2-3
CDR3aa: CASSLGQIRSDTQYF

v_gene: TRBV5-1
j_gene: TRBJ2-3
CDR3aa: CASSLGDREADTQYF

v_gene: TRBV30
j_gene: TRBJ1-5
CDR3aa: CAWALRGRADQPQHF

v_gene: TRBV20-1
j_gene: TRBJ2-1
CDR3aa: CSARDGYGQYNEQFF

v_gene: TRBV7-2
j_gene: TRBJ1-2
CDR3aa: CASSLRQGPFYGYTF

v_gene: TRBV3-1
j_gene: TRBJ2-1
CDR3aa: CASSQGREAPYNEQFF

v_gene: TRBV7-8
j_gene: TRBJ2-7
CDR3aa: CASSLARRGLTSSYEQYF

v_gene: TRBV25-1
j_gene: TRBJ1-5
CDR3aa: CASSSNSNSNQPQHF

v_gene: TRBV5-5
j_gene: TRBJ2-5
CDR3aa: CASSFSPERGETQYF